This T cell receptor (beta chain) was sequenced during a study of human T cells and chemical hapten exposure. General study findings and limits: Clustering by CDR3 similarity yielded significantly more large clusters from expanded TCRs than controls. Sensitizing to DPC left TCRs with a frequency above 1 in 1000 unaltered.

CDR1 and CDR2 from the germline V gene are LGHNA and YSLEER. The CDR3 loop spans 15 amino acids. V shed 5 bases and J shed 5 bases, with 18 bases lying between them. The time point was: patch test 3, about 24 weeks after DPC sensitization. Treatment of the sample: therapeutic diphenylcyclopropenone sensitization with weekly scalp DPC. During construction of the library, unique molecular identifiers were attached to individual cDNA molecules for quantitative, reproducible TCR counting. MiXCR, run by TCRdb on the RACE reads, gives a single entry per CDR3 protein. The table records roughly 150,000 distinct CDR3 sequences, approximately 30% of them present only once. Comments on this clonotype: Its antigen is still unknown.

The V call is TRBV4-3, the J call TRBJ1-1; D is perhaps TRBD1 (6 bases). The sequence was collected from a woman between 18 and 30 years old with alopecia areata. Some clones in this sample may be carry-over from other donors' samples. The sequencing here drew on whole blood, taken in connection with sensitization to the hapten diphenylcyclopropenone (DPC). The CDR3 sequence: CASSFADSQGTEAFF. The CDR3 DNA sequence: TGCGCCAGCAGCTTCGCCGACAGCCAGGGGACTGAAGCTTTCTTT.